Detailed here is one T cell receptor beta chain. The target antigen is unknown. This sample's treatment: around 19 received Ad26.COV2.S at low or high dose, single or two shots; roughly five received placebo; per-sample allocation not given. Samples came from day 63 after the first vaccine or placebo injection. An adult of 18-55 years in Boston served as donor. The data are from a study of Ad26.COV2.S vaccination and SARS-CoV-2 variants. Looking at the study overall: Donor was in the COV1001 Ad26.COV2.S trial arm. The study gave Ad26.COV2.S intramuscularly, once or twice 56 days apart.

Trimming took off 5 bases at V and 3 bases at J, with 15 bases between the two ends. The CDR3 sequence is 15 residues long. Germline V gene data show CDR1 as MNHEY and CDR2 as SVGEGT. Sequencing used immunoSEQ multiplex PCR; TCRdb keeps in-frame clones, though not all of them. The data contain approximately 300,000 clones, about 86% of them singletons. Study-level results: Greater spike-specific TCR breadth was seen in vaccine recipients than in placebo recipients.

The sequenced sample was peripheral blood, obtained in a trial of Ad26.COV2.S vaccine versus placebo. V and J are TRBV6-2 or TRBV6-3 and TRBJ2-3; perhaps TRBD1 as D (5 bases). The receptor was derived from a person aged 18-65 years who received the Ad26.COV2.S COVID-19 vaccine or a placebo. CDR3 nucleotide sequence: TGTGCCAGCAGTCTCTTGGGGCTAGGGACAGATACGCAGTATTTT. Encoded protein: CASSLLGLGTDTQYF.